This T cell receptor (beta chain) is from a study of cytomegalovirus exposure and HLA in healthy donors. Germline CDR1 is MDHEN and CDR2 is SYDVKM. V was pared by 2 bases and J by 2 bases, with 12 bases between. The CDR3 has 15 residues. Primers for the PCR totalled 60 Vbeta and 13 Jbeta. Sequencing used immunoSEQ multiplex PCR; TCRdb keeps in-frame clones, though not all of them. The sample has roughly 200,000 clones, 77% seen once; the top ten hold around 2.9%. Sequencing input: PBMCs. The clonotype comes from a woman in her fifties or sixties in good health and CMV-seropositive. V is TRBV28 and J is TRBJ1-1; D may be TRBD1 (5 bases). The CDR3 bases are TGTGCCAGCAGTTTAGGAGGGGAGGGTAACACTGAAGCTTTCTTT. Translation: CASSLGGEGNTEAFF.